What follows are 22 T cell receptor beta chains derived from one specimen sequenced in a study of shared clonotypes between healthy human individuals. Method: immunoSEQ multiplex PCR; TCRdb's copy keeps in-frame clones and lacks some. Among about 1,500,000 clones, roughly 96% were seen once, and the ten largest hold 1% to 1.5%. The sequenced sample was naive CD4+ T cells sorted from blood. Sample subset: CD45RA+ positively selected. The receptors shown here come from a man aged 30 to 45 in good health.

The rearrangement uses TRBV28 and TRBJ1-4, with 7 nucleotides matching TRBD1. V shed 6 bases, J shed 8 bases, and the junction held 15 bases outside the gene matches. Germline V gene data show CDR1 as MDHEN and CDR2 as SYDVKM. This CDR3 has 16 amino acids. The CDR3 DNA sequence: TGTGCCAGCAGATATGCTGGGACAGAGCTTTCGGAAAAACTGTTTTTT. This codes for CASRYAGTELSEKLFF.

The rearrangement uses TRBV11-2 and TRBJ2-7, with D maybe TRBD2 (6 bases). Trimming took 1 base from V and 3 from J, leaving 13 bases between them. This CDR3 has 15 residues. Germline-derived CDR1 and CDR2 are SGHAT and FQNNGV. CDR3: CASSLGPLGGYEQYF. CDR3 coding DNA: TGTGCCAGCAGCTTAGGGCCCCTGGGGGGCTACGAGCAGTACTTC.

This rearrangement joins TRBV7-2 to TRBJ2-7, with TRBD1 matching 7 bases. The CDR3 is 13 amino acids. V lost 5 bases to trimming and J lost 4 bases; unmatched junction nucleotides: 5. Germline lookup yields CDR1 SGHTA and CDR2 FQGNSA. CDR3 sequence: CASSVEQGYEQYF. CDR3 sequence (DNA): TGTGCCAGCAGCGTGGAACAGGGGTACGAGCAGTACTTC.

This clone was picked up a small number of times. The rearrangement links TRBV19 to TRBJ2-7; D may be TRBD1 (5 bases). The CDR3 covers 15 residues. In germline, CDR1 is LNHDA, CDR2 SQIVND (reference sequence). V lost 5 bases to trimming and J lost 2 bases, with 16 bases between them. The CDR3 region is CASSAASDNTYEQYF. The CDR3 DNA reads TGTGCCAGTAGTGCAGCGTCGGACAACACCTACGAGCAGTACTTC.

The rearrangement joins TRBV30 to TRBJ2-2, with 11 nucleotides matching TRBD2. Germline V gene data show CDR1 as GTSNPN and CDR2 as SVGIG (reference sequence). The CDR3 totals 21 residues. Trimming at V came to 3 bases and at J to 4 bases, leaving 22 bases not matched to a gene. The CDR3 region is CAWRPGTGTYGGLAATGELFF. For the CDR3, the DNA is TGTGCCTGGAGGCCCGGGACAGGGACGTACGGGGGACTAGCGGCCACCGGGGAGCTGTTTTTT.

CDR3 sequence (DNA): TGCGCCAGCAGCTTGGAGTCACTAGCGCAAGAGACCCAGTACTTC. Translated: CASSLESLAQETQYF. V gene TRBV5-1 combines with J gene TRBJ2-5; 7 positions agree with TRBD2. Germline CDR1 SGHRS, CDR2 YFSETQ. V dropped 0 bases and J dropped 2; count of bases not matched to a gene: 4. The CDR3 is 15 amino acids. Complete variable domain (other parts from reference TRBV5-1 and TRBJ2-5): KAGVTQTPRYLIKTRGQQVTLSCSPISGHRSVSWYQQTPGQGLQFLFEYFSETQRNKGNFPGRFSGRQFSNSRSEMNVSTLELGDSALYLCASSLESLAQETQYFGPGTRLLVL.

The rearrangement joins TRBV19 to TRBJ2-2; weak D call: TRBD1 (6 bases). The CDR3 has 16 amino acids. Germline V CDR1 and CDR2: LNHDA, SQIVND (reference sequence). With 0 bases removed from V and 2 bases from J, the gap between germline ends came to 10 bases. The CDR3 DNA reads as TGTGCCAGTAGTATAGATAAAGGGGGAAACACCGGGGAGCTGTTTTTT. Translated: CASSIDKGGNTGELFF.

This rearrangement joins TRBV5-1 to TRBJ2-7, with TRBD2 matching 9 bases. CDR1 SGHRS and CDR2 YFSETQ come from the germline V gene. The CDR3 is 15 amino acids. Trimming at V came to 2 bases and at J to 0 bases, leaving 3 bases not matched to a gene. CDR3 loop: CASSFSGRISYEQYF. The CDR3 nucleotides read TGCGCCAGCAGCTTTAGCGGGAGAATCTCCTACGAGCAGTACTTC.

The rearrangement links TRBV11-3 to TRBJ2-7; maybe TRBD2 (5 bases). Germline loops: CDR1 SGHNT, CDR2 YENEEA. The CDR3 is 19 amino acids. The V and J ends lost 7 bases and 1 base respectively, with 29 bases between them. Here the CDR3 reads CASNPATPTGRGGSYEQYF. The CDR3 DNA reads TGTGCCAGCAACCCGGCGACTCCAACGGGTCGGGGTGGGTCCTACGAGCAGTACTTC.

The chain couples TRBV7-2 to TRBJ2-1; 10 bases match TRBD2. The CDR3 is made up of 16 amino acids. J was trimmed by 9 bases and V by 6 bases; bases with no gene match: 14. The germline V gene encodes CDR1 SGHTA and CDR2 FQGNSA. Written as DNA, the CDR3 is TGTGCCAGCAGGCCCTCTAGCGGGAGTGATGGGAGTGAGCAGTTCTTC. This translates into CASRPSSGSDGSEQFF. The full variable domain, with the rest looked up from reference TRBV7-2 and TRBJ2-1, is GAGVSQSPSNKVTEKGKDVELRCDPISGHTALYWYRQSLGQGLEFLIYFQGNSAPDKSGLPSDRFSAERTGGSVSTLTIQRTQQEDSAVYLCASRPSSGSDGSEQFFGPGTRLTVL.

The V and J genes are TRBV10-3 and TRBJ2-7; the match to TRBD2 covers 9 bases. J gave up 5 bases and V 5 bases, and 7 bases lay outside the gene matches. Per the germline V gene, CDR1 is ENHRY and CDR2 is SYGVKD. The CDR3 runs to 14 residues. The CDR3 DNA sequence: TGTGCCATCAGTCTCGGCGGGAGGGCCGACGAGCAGTACTTC. It encodes CAISLGGRADEQYF.

The rearrangement joins TRBV5-5 to TRBJ2-1; 9 nucleotides match TRBD2. The length of the CDR3 is 15 residues. The V gene's germline CDR1 is SGHKS and CDR2 YYEKEE (reference sequence). V gave up 2 bases and J gave up 2 bases; unmatched junction bases: 2. DNA of the CDR3: TGTGCCAGCAGCTTAATAGCGGGAGCCTACAATGAGCAGTTCTTC. Encoded protein: CASSLIAGAYNEQFF. Supplemented by reference TRBV5-5 and TRBJ2-1, the full variable domain reads DAGVTQSPTHLIKTRGQQVTLRCSPISGHKSVSWYQQVLGQGPQFIFQYYEKEERGRGNFPDRFSARQFPNYSSELNVNALLLGDSALYLCASSLIAGAYNEQFFGPGTRLTVL.

As concerns this clone: Different DNA sequences within this sample yield the same CDR3. This rearrangement joins TRBV18 to TRBJ2-2; no clear D gene. The CDR3 is 15 amino acids. Trimming cost V 1 base and J 0 bases, with 6 bases left between them. The germline V gene encodes CDR1 KGHSH and CDR2 LQKENI. The CDR3: CASSPRGPNTGELFF. CDR3 in DNA: TGTGCCAGCTCACCACGCGGCCCGAACACCGGGGAGCTGTTTTTT.

The genes are TRBV28 and TRBJ2-3; perhaps TRBD1 as D (6 bases). CDR1 is MDHEN, CDR2 SYDVKM, per germline. The CDR3 runs 14 residues. Trimming stripped 6 bases from V and 6 bases from J, with 16 bases between. The CDR3 DNA reads as TGTGCCAGCAGGGATGAGGGGGTGGCTGATACGCAGTATTTT. Protein: CASRDEGVADTQYF.

The V and J genes are TRBV18 and TRBJ1-3; D gene unclear. Germline V CDR1 and CDR2: KGHSH, LQKENI. V dropped 2 bases and J dropped 0 bases, with 11 bases sitting between them. The CDR3 has 16 residues. The CDR3 sequence: CASSPGQQPSGNTIYF. The CDR3 nucleotides read TGTGCCAGCTCACCAGGTCAACAGCCCTCTGGAAACACCATATATTTT. Looking up the rest from reference TRBV18 and TRBJ1-3 gives the full variable domain: NAGVMQNPRHLVRRRGQEARLRCSPMKGHSHVYWYRQLPEEGLKFMVYLQKENIIDESGMPKERFSAEFPKEGPSILRIQQVVRGDSAAYFCASSPGQQPSGNTIYFGEGSWLTVV.

The rearrangement uses TRBV7-8 and TRBJ2-5, with TRBD2 matching 9 bases. The CDR3 sequence is 15 residues long. Germline-derived CDR1 and CDR2 are SGHVS and FQNEAQ. J was trimmed by 0 bases and V by 5 bases; bases with no gene match: 4. CDR3 loop: CASSPLAGNQETQYF. The CDR3 DNA reads as TGTGCCAGCAGCCCCCTAGCGGGGAACCAAGAGACCCAGTACTTC. Drawing the rest from reference TRBV7-8 and TRBJ2-5, the complete variable domain is GAGVSQSPRYKVAKRGQDVALRCDPISGHVSLFWYQQALGQGPEFLTYFQNEAQLDKSGLPSDRFFAERPEGSVSTLKIQRTQQEDSAVYLCASSPLAGNQETQYFGPGTRLLVL.

The chain carries TRBV10-1 and TRBJ1-4; 9 bases match TRBD1. The ends lost 0 bases at V and 10 bases at J; junction bases unmatched: 6. The CDR3 is made up of 15 amino acids. CDR1 is WNHNN and CDR2 is SYGVQD in the germline V gene (reference sequence). CDR3 DNA sequence: TGCGCCAGCAGTGAGTCTTCCGGGACAGGGCGAAAACTGTTTTTT. It codes for CASSESSGTGRKLFF.

This chain joins TRBV28 and TRBJ2-1; D may match TRBD1 or TRBD2 (6 bases each). V lost 4 bases and J 0 bases, leaving 19 bases between the germline ends. The CDR3 is made up of 18 amino acids. Germline assignment: CDR1 MDHEN and CDR2 SYDVKM. The CDR3 protein is CASSWSKGGLSSYNEQFF. The CDR3 region has the DNA TGTGCCAGCAGTTGGTCAAAGGGGGGACTGAGCTCCTACAATGAGCAGTTCTTC.

The gene calls are TRBV5-6 and TRBJ2-7, with 12 nucleotides matching TRBD2. This CDR3 has 15 residues. Germline trimming cut 4 bases from V and 4 bases from J; bases unmatched to any gene: 6. From germline, CDR1 is SGHDT and CDR2 YYEEEE. The CDR3 protein is CASSPGTSGFYEQYF. The CDR3 region has the DNA TGTGCCAGCAGCCCCGGGACTAGCGGGTTTTACGAGCAGTACTTC.

The chain couples TRBV5-1 to TRBJ2-7; the match to TRBD2 covers 7 bases. The CDR3 runs 14 residues. V shed 0 bases and J 5 bases; nucleotides not matched to a gene: 5. CDR1 is SGHRS and CDR2 is YFSETQ in the germline V gene. The CDR3 nucleotides are TGCGCCAGCAGCTTGGATGGGACTAACCACGAGCAGTACTTC. This sequence encodes CASSLDGTNHEQYF.

The chain carries TRBV6-1 and TRBJ1-3, with TRBD1 as a possible D gene (6 bases). The CDR3 has 13 residues. Germline CDR1 reads MNHNS; CDR2 reads SASEGT. V was shortened by 6 bases and J by 9 bases, with 15 bases between the two germline ends. Here the CDR3 DNA reads TGTGCCAGCAGCCCTGACAGAGGGGGCACCATATATTTT. This sequence encodes CASSPDRGGTIYF.

As for this clone: Different DNA sequences within this sample yield the same CDR3. The gene calls are TRBV27 and TRBJ1-5; unclear D gene. Trimming left V 6 bases short and J 0 bases short, with 3 bases between. The CDR3 runs 12 residues. Germline V gene data show CDR1 as MNHEY and CDR2 as SMNVEV (reference sequence). The CDR3 is CASRSSNQPQHF. CDR3 DNA sequence: TGTGCCAGCAGAAGTAGCAATCAGCCCCAGCATTTT.